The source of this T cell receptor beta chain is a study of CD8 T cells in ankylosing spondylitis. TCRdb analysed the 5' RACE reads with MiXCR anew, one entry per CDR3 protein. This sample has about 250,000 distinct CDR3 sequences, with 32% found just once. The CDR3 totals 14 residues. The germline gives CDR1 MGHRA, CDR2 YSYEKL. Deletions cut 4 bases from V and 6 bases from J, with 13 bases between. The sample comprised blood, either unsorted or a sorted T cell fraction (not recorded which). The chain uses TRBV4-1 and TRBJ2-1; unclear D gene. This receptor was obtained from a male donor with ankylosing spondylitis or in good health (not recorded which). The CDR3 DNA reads TGCGCCAGCAGCCCTAACGAAGCAACCAATGAGCAGTTCTTC. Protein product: CASSPNEATNEQFF.